The 11 T cell receptor beta chains given below trace back to one sample, sequenced in a study of early T cells in non-severe SARS-CoV-2 infection. TCRdb itself ran the 5' RACE reads through MiXCR, one entry per CDR3 protein. The table records around 77,000 distinct CDR3 sequences, approximately 12% of them present only once. Specimen: whole blood, collected at baseline. The receptors here all came from an adult who was a healthcare worker with PCR-confirmed SARS-CoV-2 infection or an uninfected control (not recorded which). The donor label of this sample is uncertain.

This clonotype was seen ten or more times. This rearrangement joins TRBV6-1 to TRBJ1-2; 7 positions agree with TRBD1. The CDR3 contains 15 residues. Germline V gene data show CDR1 as MNHNS and CDR2 as SASEGT. Unmatched junction bases numbered 11, after V lost 8 bases and J lost 2 bases. The CDR3 coding sequence is TGTGCCAGCCTTGAAATGACAGGGTACAACTATGGCTACACCTTC. It encodes CASLEMTGYNYGYTF.

The chain recombines TRBV29-1 with TRBJ2-1, with TRBD2 matching over 7 bases. The CDR3 is 14 residues long. Germline assignment: CDR1 SQVTM and CDR2 ANQGSEA. Losses at the gene ends were 4 bases for V and 0 bases for J; bases not matched to a gene: 3. The CDR3 DNA follows: TGCAGCGTTGGCGGCGGGAGCTCCTACAATGAGCAGTTCTTC. This codes for CSVGGGSSYNEQFF.

This clonotype was seen ten or more times. The chain has TRBV5-1 and TRBJ1-1; no definite D call. Germline assignment: CDR1 SGHRS and CDR2 YFSETQ. CDR3 length equals 13 residues. V lost 0 bases and J 0 bases, leaving 3 bases between the germline ends. CDR3 sequence: CASSLAVNTEAFF. The CDR3 DNA sequence: TGCGCCAGCAGCTTGGCGGTGAACACTGAAGCTTTCTTT.

The rearrangement joins TRBV12-3 or TRBV12-4 to TRBJ2-3, with 9 bases matching TRBD1. The CDR3 covers 16 residues. Trimming removed 5 bases from V and 0 bases from J; junction bases left unmatched: 6. Here the CDR3 reads CASSPHRGPSTDTQYF. The CDR3 region has the DNA TGTGCCAGCAGTCCCCACAGGGGGCCAAGCACAGATACGCAGTATTTT.

The chain combines TRBV5-1 with TRBJ1-4; D gene unclear. There are 14 residues in the CDR3. Trimming removed 2 bases from V and 3 bases from J, with 8 bases in between. Per the germline V gene, CDR1 is SGHRS and CDR2 is YFSETQ. Here the CDR3 reads CASSFTTANEKLFF. The CDR3, as DNA: TGCGCCAGCAGCTTCACGACCGCTAATGAAAAACTGTTTTTT. The whole variable domain, remainder taken from reference TRBV5-1 and TRBJ1-4, is KAGVTQTPRYLIKTRGQQVTLSCSPISGHRSVSWYQQTPGQGLQFLFEYFSETQRNKGNFPGRFSGRQFSNSRSEMNVSTLELGDSALYLCASSFTTANEKLFFGSGTQLSVL.

This clonotype was counted between two and nine times. This chain uses TRBV27 with TRBJ2-5; 9 nucleotides line up with TRBD1. Germline loops: CDR1 MNHEY, CDR2 SMNVEV (reference sequence). With 6 bases clipped from V and 5 bases from J, the junction kept 7 bases outside the gene matches. The CDR3 runs 14 residues. The CDR3 nucleotides read TGTGCCAGCAGAGGACAGGGGCGGGCGGAGACCCAGTACTTC. It yields the protein CASRGQGRAETQYF.

This clonotype was detected a few times. This chain links TRBV29-1 with TRBJ1-5; 8 nucleotides line up with TRBD1. Losses at the gene ends were 1 base for V and 1 base for J; bases not matched to a gene: 9. Looked up from germline, CDR1 is SQVTM and CDR2 is ANQGSEA. The CDR3 has 17 residues. The CDR3, as DNA: TGCAGCGTTGAAGTTGTCAGGGGGCGGGAAAGCAATCAGCCCCAGCATTTT. Translation gives CSVEVVRGRESNQPQHF.

This clonotype was seen repeatedly, ten times or more. The chain couples TRBV11-3 to TRBJ1-2, with D perhaps TRBD1 (5 bases). Germline CDR1 SGHNT, CDR2 YENEEA. CDR3 size: 17 residues. The V and J ends lost 4 bases and 6 bases respectively, with 24 bases between them. CDR3 loop: CASSSRIEGRPRDGYTF. The DNA for the CDR3 is TGTGCCAGCAGCTCTCGTATAGAGGGGCGTCCCAGGGATGGCTACACCTTC.

This clonotype was seen only a few times. The J gene is TRBJ2-7, the V gene TRBV4-3, with D perhaps matching TRBD2 (5 bases). Germline assignment: CDR1 LGHNA and CDR2 YSLEER. V shed 4 bases and J shed 0 bases, with 16 bases lying between them. The CDR3 extends over 16 amino acids. The CDR3: CASSLGFGESSYEQYF. CDR3 nucleotides: TGCGCCAGCAGCCTTGGGTTCGGGGAGAGCTCCTACGAGCAGTACTTC.

This clonotype was recorded at least ten times. The chain carries TRBV29-1 and TRBJ2-1; 8 positions match TRBD1. CDR3 length equals 15 residues. V shed 1 base and J 9 bases; nucleotides not matched to a gene: 11. Looked up from germline, CDR1 is SQVTM and CDR2 is ANQGSEA. The CDR3 protein is CSVEVSRQGLGEQFF. The CDR3 DNA follows: TGCAGCGTTGAAGTTTCCCGACAGGGGCTAGGTGAGCAGTTCTTC.

This clonotype was counted between two and nine times. J is TRBJ2-7 and V is TRBV2; no reliable D call. CDR3 length: 12 amino acids. Trimming took 7 bases from V and 2 from J, leaving 9 bases between them. Germline V CDR1 and CDR2: SNHLY, FYNNEI. This CDR3 is CASKYSAYEQYF. The CDR3 DNA is TGTGCCAGCAAGTACAGTGCCTACGAGCAGTACTTC.